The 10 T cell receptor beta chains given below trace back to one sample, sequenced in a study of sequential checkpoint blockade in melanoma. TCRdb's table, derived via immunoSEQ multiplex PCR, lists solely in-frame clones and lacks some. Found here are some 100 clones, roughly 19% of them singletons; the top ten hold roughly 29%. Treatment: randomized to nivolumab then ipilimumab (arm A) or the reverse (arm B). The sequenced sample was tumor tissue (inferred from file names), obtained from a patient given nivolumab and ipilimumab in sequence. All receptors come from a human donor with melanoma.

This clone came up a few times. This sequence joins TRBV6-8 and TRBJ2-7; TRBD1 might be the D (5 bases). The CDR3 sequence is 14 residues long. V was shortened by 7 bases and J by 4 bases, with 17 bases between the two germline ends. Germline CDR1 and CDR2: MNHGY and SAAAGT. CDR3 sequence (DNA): TGTGCCAGCACCCAATGGGGCGGACAATACGAGCAGTACTTC. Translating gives CASTQWGGQYEQYF.

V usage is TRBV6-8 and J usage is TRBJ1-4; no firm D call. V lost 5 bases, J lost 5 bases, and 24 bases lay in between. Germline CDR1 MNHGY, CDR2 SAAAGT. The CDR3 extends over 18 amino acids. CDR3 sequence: CASSDCPSLLVDNEKLFF. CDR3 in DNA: TGTGCCAGCAGTGACTGTCCAAGTCTCCTAGTCGACAATGAAAAACTGTTTTTT.

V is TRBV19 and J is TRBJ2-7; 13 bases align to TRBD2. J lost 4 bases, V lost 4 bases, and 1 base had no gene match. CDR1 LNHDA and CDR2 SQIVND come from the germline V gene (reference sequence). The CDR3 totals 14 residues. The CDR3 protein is CASSRTSGRYEQYF. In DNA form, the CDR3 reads TGTGCCAGTAGTAGGACTAGCGGGAGATACGAGCAGTACTTC.

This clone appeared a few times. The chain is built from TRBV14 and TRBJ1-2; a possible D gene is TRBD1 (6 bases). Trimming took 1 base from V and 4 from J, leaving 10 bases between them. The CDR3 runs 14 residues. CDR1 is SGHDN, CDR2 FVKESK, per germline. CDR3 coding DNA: TGTGCCAGCAGCCAAGGGACAGCCACCTATGGCTACACCTTC. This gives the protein CASSQGTATYGYTF.

This CDR3 reads CTSSQDRGTGHEQFF. CDR3 coding DNA: TGCACCAGCAGCCAAGATAGGGGGACCGGACATGAGCAGTTCTTC. J is TRBJ2-1 and V is TRBV1; TRBD1 is the table's D call, not checked against the DNA. TRBV1 is designated a pseudogene. The CDR3 spans 15 residues.

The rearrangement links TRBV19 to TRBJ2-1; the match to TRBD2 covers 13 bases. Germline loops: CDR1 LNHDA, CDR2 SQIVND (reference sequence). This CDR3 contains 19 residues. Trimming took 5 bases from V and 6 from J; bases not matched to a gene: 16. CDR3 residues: CASSSWTSGRGSGRNEQFF. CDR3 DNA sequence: TGTGCCAGTAGTTCCTGGACTAGCGGGAGAGGTTCAGGGCGCAATGAGCAGTTCTTC.

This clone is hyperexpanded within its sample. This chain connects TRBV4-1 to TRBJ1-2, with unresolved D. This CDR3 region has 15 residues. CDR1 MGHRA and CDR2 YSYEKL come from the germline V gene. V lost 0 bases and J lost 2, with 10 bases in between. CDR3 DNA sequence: TGCGCCAGCAGCCAAGATATTGGGCAAAACTATGGCTACACCTTC. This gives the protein CASSQDIGQNYGYTF.

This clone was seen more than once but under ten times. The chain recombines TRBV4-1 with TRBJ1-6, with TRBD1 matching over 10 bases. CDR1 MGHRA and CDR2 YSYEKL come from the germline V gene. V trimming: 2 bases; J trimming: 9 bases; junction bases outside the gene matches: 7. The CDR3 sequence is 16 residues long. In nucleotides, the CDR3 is TGCGCCAGCAGCCAAAATGCCGGACAGGGGGGTTCACCCCTCCACTTT. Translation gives CASSQNAGQGGSPLHF.

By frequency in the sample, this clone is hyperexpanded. As DNA, the CDR3 is TGTGCCAGCAGTTACCTCGATCTCGGTGCGGATACGCAGTATTTT. It is translated as CASSYLDLGADTQYF. The rearrangement uses TRBV6-8 and TRBJ2-3; D ambiguous. The CDR3 is made up of 15 amino acids. Trimming stripped 2 bases from V and 6 bases from J, with 15 bases between. Germline CDR1 is MNHGY and CDR2 is SAAAGT.

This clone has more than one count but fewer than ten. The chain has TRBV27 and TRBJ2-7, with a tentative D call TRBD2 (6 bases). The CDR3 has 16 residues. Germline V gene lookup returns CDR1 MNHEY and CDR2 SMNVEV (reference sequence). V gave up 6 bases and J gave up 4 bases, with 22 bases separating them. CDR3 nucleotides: TGTGCCAGCAGCCGCCGGGGGTACGGGGGAAATTACGAGCAGTACTTC. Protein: CASSRRGYGGNYEQYF.